This TCR beta chain comes out of a study of T cells expressing NK-cell markers (dated by TCRdb to about 2020). Turning to the overall study: In sorted CD3+CD56+NKG2C+, CD3+CD56+NKG2C- and CD3+CD56-NKG2C+ T-cell subsets from 8 or 9 donors, TCR beta-chain repertoires were profiled. Illumina HiSeq 2000/2500, MiSeq or NextSeq was used to sequence libraries as 2 x 150 bp reads. Randomly selected healthy volunteers, three men and five women, were used as the eight sequenced donors. Of the eight sequenced donors, seven were found to be HCMV-seropositive and one was found to be HCMV-seronegative.

Instrument used: Illumina HiSeq 2000. 5'RACE template switching, by which a universal primer site and unique molecular identifiers were added, was used to make TCR beta cDNA libraries. Priming for cDNA synthesis came from the TCR beta constant segment, and two successive PCR amplification steps followed. In the source study's methods: Reads were demultiplexed and grouped by UMI with MIGEC, and clonotypes were assembled and quantified with MiTCR. To remove erroneous sequences, TCR cDNA sequences were retained only when supported by two or more reads. The tcR package was used for downstream repertoire analysis, with clonotypes matched between fractions based on CDR3 nucleotide sequence plus V segment. VDJmatch was used to annotate antigen specificity against VDJdb, with one amino acid substitution in CDR3 allowed. TCRdb reprocessed the reads into one record per CDR3 protein sequence, lacking DNA. The V and J calls come from TCRdb's annotation, not from the publication. The record for this sample contains about 550,000 distinct CDR3 sequences. The ten largest clonotypes hold approximately 3.6% of the sample.

A commercial ELISA kit detecting HCMV-specific IgG in serum was used to determine HCMV serostatus. Ficoll density gradient centrifugation was used to isolate peripheral blood mononuclear cells from blood. Including the terminal cysteine and phenylalanine, the CDR3 comprises 14 residues. No DNA sequence is on record. From a lookup of the germline V gene, CDR1 and CDR2 are SQVTM and ANQGSEA. The investigation overall reported the following: For roughly six donors, the dominant CD3+CD56+NKG2C+ clonotypes were among the top 10 CD8+ clonotypes and accounted for about 1.0-7.0% of CD8+ T cells. Whether the expanded NKG2C-expressing T cell clones were specific for HCMV antigens was left unclear. Those dominant clonotypes were again the most abundant among CD3+CD56-NKG2C+ cells in several donors, at about 25-60.1%.

Points on this clonotype: Its antigen remains unidentified.

The sequence came from a young man in good health. Donor details come from another sample of the same person, matched by shared clones. Sequencing input: blood T cells: a sorted CD56 or NKG2C T cell subset, CD4+ or CD8+ T cells, or bulk PBMC T cells (not recorded which). The chain employs TRBV29-1 and TRBJ2-1; TCRdb reports TRBD2, a call that lacks DNA to check it against. CDR3 reads: CSVGTSGSIIEQFF.